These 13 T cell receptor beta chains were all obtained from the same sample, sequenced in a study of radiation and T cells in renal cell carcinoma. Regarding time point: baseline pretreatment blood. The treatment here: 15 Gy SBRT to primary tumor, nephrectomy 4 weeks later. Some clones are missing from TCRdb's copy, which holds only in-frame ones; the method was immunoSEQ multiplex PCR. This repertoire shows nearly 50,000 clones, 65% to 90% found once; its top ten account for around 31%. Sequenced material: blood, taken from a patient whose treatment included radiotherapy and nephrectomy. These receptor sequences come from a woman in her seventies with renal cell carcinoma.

CDR3 protein: CASSVDNYGYTF. DNA for the CDR3: TGTGCCAGCAGCGTAGATAACTATGGCTACACCTTC. The chain recombines TRBV7-9 with TRBJ1-2; no clear D gene. The V end lost 5 bases, the J end lost 1 base, and 5 bases lay between the germline ends. The germline V gene has CDR1 SEHNR and CDR2 FQNEAQ (reference sequence). This CDR3 is 12 amino acids long.

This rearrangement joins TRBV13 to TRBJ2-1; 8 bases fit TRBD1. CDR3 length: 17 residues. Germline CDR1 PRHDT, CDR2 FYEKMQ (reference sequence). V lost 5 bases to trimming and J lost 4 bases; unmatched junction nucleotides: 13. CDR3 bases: TGTGCCAGCAGCCCAGTAGCAGGGGGCGCGGGATACAATGAGCAGTTCTTC. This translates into CASSPVAGGAGYNEQFF.

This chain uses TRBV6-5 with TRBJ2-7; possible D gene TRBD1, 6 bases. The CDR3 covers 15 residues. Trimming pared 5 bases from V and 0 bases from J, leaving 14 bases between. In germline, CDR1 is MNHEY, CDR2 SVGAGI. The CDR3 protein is CASSSRTDTSYEQYF. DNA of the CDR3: TGTGCCAGCAGTAGCCGGACAGATACCTCCTACGAGCAGTACTTC.

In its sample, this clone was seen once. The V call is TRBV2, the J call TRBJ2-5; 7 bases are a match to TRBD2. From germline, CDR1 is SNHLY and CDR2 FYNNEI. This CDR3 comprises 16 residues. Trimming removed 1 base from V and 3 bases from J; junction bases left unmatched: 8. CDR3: CASSEVLGTTKETQYF. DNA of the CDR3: TGTGCCAGCAGTGAAGTGCTGGGGACTACCAAAGAGACCCAGTACTTC.

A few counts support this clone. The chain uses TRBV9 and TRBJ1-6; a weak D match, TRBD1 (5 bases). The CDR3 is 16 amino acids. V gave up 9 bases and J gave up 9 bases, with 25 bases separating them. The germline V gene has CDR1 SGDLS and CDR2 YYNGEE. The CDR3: CATGHCSWLYGSPLHF. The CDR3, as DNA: TGTGCCACAGGGCACTGCTCTTGGTTATATGGTTCACCCCTCCACTTT. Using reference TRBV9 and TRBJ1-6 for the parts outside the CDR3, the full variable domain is DSGVTQTPKHLITATGQRVTLRCSPRSGDLSVYWYQQSLDQGLQFLIQYYNGEERAKGNILERFSAQQFPDLHSELNLSSLELGDSALYFCATGHCSWLYGSPLHFGNGTRLTVT.

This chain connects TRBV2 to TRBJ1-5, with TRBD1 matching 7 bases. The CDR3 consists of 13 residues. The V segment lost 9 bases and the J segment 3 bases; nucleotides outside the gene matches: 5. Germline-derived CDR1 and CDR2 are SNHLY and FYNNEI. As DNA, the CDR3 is TGTGCCAGTGGGACAGAGGACAATCAGCCCCAGCATTTT. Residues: CASGTEDNQPQHF. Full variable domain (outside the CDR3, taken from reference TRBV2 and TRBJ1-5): EPEVTQTPSHQVTQMGQEVILRCVPISNHLYFYWYRQILGQKVEFLVSFYNNEISEKSEIFDDQFSVERPDGSNFTLKIRSTKLEDSAMYFCASGTEDNQPQHFGDGTRLSIL.

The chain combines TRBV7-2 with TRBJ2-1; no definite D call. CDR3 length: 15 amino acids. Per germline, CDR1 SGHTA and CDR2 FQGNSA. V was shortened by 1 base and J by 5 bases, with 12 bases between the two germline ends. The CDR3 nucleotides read TGTGCCAGCAGCTTAGATTTTGGAATACACAATGAGCAGTTCTTC. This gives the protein CASSLDFGIHNEQFF. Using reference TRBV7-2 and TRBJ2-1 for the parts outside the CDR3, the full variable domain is GAGVSQSPSNKVTEKGKDVELRCDPISGHTALYWYRQSLGQGLEFLIYFQGNSAPDKSGLPSDRFSAERTGGSVSTLTIQRTQQEDSAVYLCASSLDFGIHNEQFFGPGTRLTVL.

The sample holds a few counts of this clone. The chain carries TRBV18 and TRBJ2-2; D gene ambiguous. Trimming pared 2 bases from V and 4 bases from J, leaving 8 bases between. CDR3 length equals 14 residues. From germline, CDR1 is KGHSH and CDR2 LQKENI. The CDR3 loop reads CASSPSERTGELFF. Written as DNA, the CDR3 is TGTGCCAGCTCACCATCCGAACGCACCGGGGAGCTGTTTTTT.

This chain's CDR3 is CASSLDGGRRETQYF. The CDR3 DNA is TGCGCCAGCAGCTTGGATGGGGGGCGCCGAGAGACCCAGTACTTC. J is TRBJ2-5 and V is TRBV5-1; TRBD1 or TRBD2 may be the D gene (6 bases each). The CDR3 is made up of 15 amino acids. Trimming took off 0 bases at V and 4 bases at J, with 13 bases between the two ends. Germline CDR1 and CDR2: SGHRS and YFSETQ.

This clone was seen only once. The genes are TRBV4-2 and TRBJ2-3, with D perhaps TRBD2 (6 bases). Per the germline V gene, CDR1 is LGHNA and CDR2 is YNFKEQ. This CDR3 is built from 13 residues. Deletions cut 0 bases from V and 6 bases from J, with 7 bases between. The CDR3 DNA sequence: TGTGCCAGCAGCCAAGATCGGGGGGATACGCAGTATTTT. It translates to CASSQDRGDTQYF.

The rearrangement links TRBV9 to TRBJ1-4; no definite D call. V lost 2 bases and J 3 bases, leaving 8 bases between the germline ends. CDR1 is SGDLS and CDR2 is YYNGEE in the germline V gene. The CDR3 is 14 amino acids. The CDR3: CASSVEGSNEKLFF. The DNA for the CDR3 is TGTGCCAGCAGCGTGGAAGGTTCTAATGAAAAACTGTTTTTT. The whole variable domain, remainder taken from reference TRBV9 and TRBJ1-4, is DSGVTQTPKHLITATGQRVTLRCSPRSGDLSVYWYQQSLDQGLQFLIQYYNGEERAKGNILERFSAQQFPDLHSELNLSSLELGDSALYFCASSVEGSNEKLFFGSGTQLSVL.

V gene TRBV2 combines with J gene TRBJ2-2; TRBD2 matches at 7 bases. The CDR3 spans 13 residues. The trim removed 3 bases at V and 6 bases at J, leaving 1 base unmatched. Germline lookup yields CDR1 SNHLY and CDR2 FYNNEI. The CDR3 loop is CASSEGLSGELFF. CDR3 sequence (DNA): TGTGCCAGCAGTGAGGGACTATCCGGGGAGCTGTTTTTT.

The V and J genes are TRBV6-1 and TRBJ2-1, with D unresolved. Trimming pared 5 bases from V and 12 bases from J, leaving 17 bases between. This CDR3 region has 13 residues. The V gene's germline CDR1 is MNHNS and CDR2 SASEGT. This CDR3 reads CASSTIVGQAQFF. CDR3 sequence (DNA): TGTGCCAGCAGTACCATAGTTGGGCAGGCGCAGTTCTTC.